The source of this T cell receptor (beta chain) is a study of T cell responses to AZD1222 COVID-19 vaccine. Regarding the study as a whole: Vaccine-associated CD4 TCRs spanned spike, dominant at 160-218 and 743-854. The donor group comprised mostly white British people and more females; the analysis possibly underestimated clonal diversity.

Sequencing was performed with immunoSEQ multiplex PCR; in TCRdb, only in-frame clones are kept and a portion is missing. The sample shows around 140,000 clones, 90% to 95% of them seen only once. In this sample, this clone turned up a few times. Its antigen is undetermined. Germline CDR1 is SGHDT and CDR2 is YYEEEE. The CDR3 sequence is 15 residues long. Between the trimmed V and J ends, which lost 0 bases and 8 bases, there was a span of 12 bases. Sequences were derived from peripheral blood, sampled 28 days after the second AZD1222 dose. The TCR was taken from an adult who received the AZD1222 COVID-19 vaccine. The V gene is TRBV5-6, the J gene TRBJ1-6, with D perhaps matching TRBD1 (6 bases). The CDR3 spells CASSLEGGGDSPLHF. In DNA form, the CDR3 reads TGTGCCAGCAGCTTGGAGGGAGGGGGTGATTCACCCCTCCACTTT.